This T cell receptor beta chain was retrieved from a study of blood T cell repertoires in COVID-19. Study in general: Recovered Cohort 3 donors showed two negative PCRs, clearance, or symptom resolution. Acute-phase and convalescent COVID-19 samples originated in the United States, Italy and Spain.

Enrollees, roughly 18 to 89 years old, lived in 24 US areas. Per the authors' pipeline: The assay estimated nucleated cells by amplifying reference gene primers. The method was immunoSEQ multiplex PCR; TCRdb's version includes in-frame clones alone and lacks a portion of them. Clonal size and the V and J genes are those of that table, whereas D and trimming came from the DNA. This repertoire shows 150,000 to 200,000 clones, approximately 79% found once; its top ten account for around 17%. The source of this sequence is a woman in her 70s in a cohort exposed to, infected with or recovered from COVID-19 (not recorded which). The material sequenced was PBMCs or T cells enriched from blood (not recorded which).

The CDR3 region is CASTKGSYEQYF. Here the CDR3 DNA reads TGTGCCAGCACGAAGGGGTCCTACGAGCAGTACTTC. The chain combines TRBV27 with TRBJ2-7; tentative D call: TRBD1 (5 bases). The CDR3 is 12 amino acids. Trimming took off 7 bases at V and 1 base at J, with 8 bases between the two ends. Germline CDR1 is MNHEY and CDR2 is SMNVEV (reference sequence).